Presented here are 9 T cell receptor beta chains from one specimen sequenced in a study of blood T cell repertoires in COVID-19. Profiling relied on immunoSEQ multiplex PCR, and the TCRdb table lists in-frame clones only, not all of them. The sample has about 180,000 clones; 88% are singletons. The sample comprised PBMCs or T cells enriched from blood (not recorded which). The receptors were gathered from a woman aged 18 to 35 who had recovered from COVID-19.

This clone was seen only a few times. The V call is TRBV9, the J call TRBJ2-1; TRBD2 might be the D (6 bases). The V gene lost 2 bases and the J gene lost 6 bases, with 15 bases spanning the gap. Per the germline V gene, CDR1 is SGDLS and CDR2 is YYNGEE. The CDR3 loop spans 15 amino acids. CDR3 region: CASSVSGLAFNEQFF. The CDR3 DNA reads TGTGCCAGCAGCGTGTCGGGCCTAGCGTTCAATGAGCAGTTCTTC.

Remarks on this clone: Other nucleotide sequences from this sample produce the same CDR3. The rearrangement links TRBV11-2 to TRBJ1-6; D is uncertain. The V end was cut by 1 base, the J end by 0 bases, with 4 bases between. This CDR3 region has 15 residues. CDR1 is SGHAT and CDR2 is FQNNGV in the germline V gene. The CDR3 DNA follows: TGTGCCAGCAGCTTAGGGAGCTCCTATAATTCACCCCTCCACTTT. Translated, it gives CASSLGSSYNSPLHF.

The chain uses TRBV10-3 and TRBJ1-1, with 7 bases that match TRBD1. Germline V gene sequence: CDR1 ENHRY, CDR2 SYGVKD. The junction had 8 bases not matched to a gene; V was cut back by 5 bases and J by 5 bases. The CDR3 is made up of 14 amino acids. The CDR3 DNA is TGTGCCATCAGTAGGACAGGAGGAAGGACTGAAGCTTTCTTT. This gives the protein CAISRTGGRTEAFF.

CDR3 sequence reads: CASKPSGGSYEQYF. The CDR3 nucleotides read TGCGCCAGCAAACCGTCTGGAGGTTCCTACGAGCAGTACTTC. The V gene is TRBV10-2, the J gene TRBJ2-7, with D possibly TRBD2 on 5 matching bases. The CDR3 runs 14 residues. Germline values: CDR1 WSHSY, CDR2 SAAADI. With 7 bases removed from V and 1 base from J, the gap between germline ends came to 14 bases.

The chain combines TRBV27 with TRBJ2-2; 8 positions agree with TRBD1. Germline V gene sequence: CDR1 MNHEY, CDR2 SMNVEV (reference sequence). The CDR3 contains 15 residues. V shed 1 base and J 8 bases; nucleotides not matched to a gene: 6. This CDR3 is CASSLWTGMLGELFF. The CDR3 bases are TGTGCCAGCAGTTTATGGACAGGGATGTTAGGGGAGCTGTTTTTT.

The chain combines TRBV12-3 or TRBV12-4 with TRBJ2-7; D may be TRBD1 (5 bases). The V end lost 0 bases, the J end lost 5 bases, and 8 bases lay between the germline ends. The CDR3 length is 13 residues. CDR3 DNA: TGTGCCAGCAGTTTAGCGCGGACAAACGAGCAGTACTTC. It specifies CASSLARTNEQYF.

This chain joins TRBV28 and TRBJ1-1; D perhaps matches TRBD1 (6 bases). CDR1 MDHEN and CDR2 SYDVKM come from the germline V gene. The CDR3 is 11 residues long. V was shortened by 7 bases and J by 10 bases, with 13 bases between the two germline ends. The CDR3 nucleotides are TGTGCCAGCATACAGGGAGTAGGAGCTTTCTTT. Translation gives CASIQGVGAFF. Drawing the rest from reference TRBV28 and TRBJ1-1, the complete variable domain is DVKVTQSSRYLVKRTGEKVFLECVQDMDHENMFWYRQDPGLGLRLIYFSYDVKMKEKGDIPEGYSVSREKKERFSLILESASTNQTSMYLCASIQGVGAFFGQGTRLTVV.

V gene TRBV29-1 combines with J gene TRBJ2-1; 8 bases fit TRBD2. V lost 4 bases, J lost 4 bases, and 3 bases stayed unmatched. This CDR3 spans 13 amino acids. Germline assignment: CDR1 SQVTM and CDR2 ANQGSEA. CDR3 sequence (DNA): TGCAGCGTTGGTGGACTAGCTTACAATGAGCAGTTCTTC. Its translation: CSVGGLAYNEQFF.

The gene calls are TRBV4-3 and TRBJ2-1; the D gene is possibly TRBD1 (5 bases). This CDR3 is built from 18 residues. The V end was cut by 0 bases, the J end by 5 bases, with 20 bases between. The germline gives CDR1 LGHNA, CDR2 YSLEER. CDR3 loop: CASSQDGIQVIGDNEQFF. CDR3 DNA: TGCGCCAGCAGCCAAGATGGGATACAGGTTATTGGGGACAATGAGCAGTTCTTC.